The sequence of this TCR beta chain was determined in a study of blood T cell repertoires in COVID-19. Method: immunoSEQ multiplex PCR; TCRdb's copy keeps in-frame clones and lacks some. The sample lists about 180,000 clones; around 83% were seen once. This clonotype originated in a human donor in a cohort sampled during active COVID-19. The sequenced sample consisted of peripheral blood.

Here the CDR3 DNA reads TGTGCCAGCAGCCAAGAGACTAGCACAGGGGAGACCCAGTACTTC. Its translation is CASSQETSTGETQYF. The genes are TRBV3-1 (or the pseudogene TRBV3-2) and TRBJ2-5, with TRBD2 as a possible D gene (7 bases). Per the germline V gene, CDR1 is LGHDT and CDR2 is YNNKEL (reference sequence). CDR3 size: 15 residues. V lost 0 bases and J lost 5, with 13 bases in between.